These 9 T cell receptor beta chains originate from one sample sequenced in a study of CD8 T cells in ankylosing spondylitis. Each CDR3 protein is one row after TCRdb ran MiXCR on the 5' RACE reads. The sample lists 250,000 to 350,000 distinct CDR3 sequences, less than 25% occurring once. The sequencing sample was made of blood, either unsorted or a sorted T cell fraction (not recorded which). The receptors originated from a female donor with ankylosing spondylitis or in good health (not recorded which).

This clonotype occurred a few times. The chain is built from TRBV20-1 and TRBJ1-1; 9 nucleotides line up with TRBD1. There are 10 residues in the CDR3. The V segment lost 6 bases and the J segment 11 bases; nucleotides outside the gene matches: 4. Germline V lookup: CDR1 DFQATT, CDR2 SNEGSKA (reference sequence). The CDR3 loop is CSATQGAAFF. The CDR3 coding sequence is TGCAGTGCCACACAGGGGGCGGCTTTCTTT.

This clonotype was detected a few times. The chain recombines TRBV4-3 with TRBJ1-6, with D perhaps TRBD1 (6 bases). V was cut by 3 bases and J by 7 bases, with 13 bases left in between. This CDR3 is 15 amino acids long. Germline CDR1 and CDR2: LGHNA and YSLEER. CDR3 in amino acids: CASSQETGKNSPLHF. DNA of the CDR3: TGCGCCAGCAGCCAGGAAACAGGGAAGAATTCACCCCTCCACTTT.

The chain joins TRBV18 to TRBJ1-4; 8 nucleotides match TRBD1. The CDR3 sequence is 14 residues long. Unmatched junction bases numbered 2, after V lost 3 bases and J lost 5 bases. Per germline, CDR1 KGHSH and CDR2 LQKENI. CDR3: CASSPGQENEKLFF. CDR3 coding DNA: TGTGCCAGCTCACCGGGACAGGAAAATGAAAAACTGTTTTTT.

This chain joins TRBV28 and TRBJ1-1, with D unclear. The germline CDR1 and CDR2 sequences are MDHEN and SYDVKM. This CDR3 is 13 amino acids long. V lost 8 bases and J lost 0, with 10 bases in between. CDR3 in DNA: TGTGCCAGCCCGGAACGCTTGAACACTGAAGCTTTCTTT. Translating gives CASPERLNTEAFF.

This clonotype has more than one count but fewer than ten. The chain recombines TRBV6-1 with TRBJ2-6; TRBD1 matches 8 bases. This CDR3 has 17 amino acids. Germline values: CDR1 MNHNS, CDR2 SASEGT. J was trimmed by 0 bases and V by 7 bases; bases with no gene match: 8. The DNA of the CDR3 is TGTGCCAGCAACCCCGGACAGGGTGACTCTGGGGCCAACGTCCTGACTTTC. This codes for CASNPGQGDSGANVLTF.

The J gene is TRBJ2-1, the V gene TRBV20-1; TRBD2 matches 14 bases. The CDR3 is 15 amino acids. CDR1 and CDR2 (germline): DFQATT, SNEGSKA (reference sequence). Trimming at V came to 6 bases and at J to 6 bases, leaving 7 bases not matched to a gene. CDR3 region: CSAWTSGRSTNEQFF. Written as DNA, the CDR3 is TGCAGTGCCTGGACTAGCGGGAGGTCTACCAATGAGCAGTTCTTC.

This clonotype showed up just a few times. The J gene is TRBJ1-4, the V gene TRBV12-3 or TRBV12-4, with TRBD1 identical over 7 bases. CDR3 length: 14 residues. V was pared by 3 bases and J by 8 bases, with 6 bases of the junction left unmatched. In DNA, the CDR3 is TGTGCCAGCAGTTTCCGGGACAGTCAAGAAAAACTGTTTTTT. This codes for CASSFRDSQEKLFF.

The sample holds a few counts of this clonotype. This chain connects TRBV4-3 to TRBJ1-4; 7 bases map to TRBD1. Germline trimming cut 8 bases from V and 7 bases from J; bases unmatched to any gene: 7. The CDR3 spans 13 residues. Germline V gene data show CDR1 as LGHNA and CDR2 as YSLEER. The CDR3 region has the DNA TGCGCCAGCTCGCGGGACAGCCGTGAAAAACTGTTTTTT. It yields the protein CASSRDSREKLFF.

This chain joins TRBV10-3 and TRBJ1-5, with 10 bases matching TRBD1. The CDR3 is made up of 16 amino acids. The junction had 10 bases not matched to a gene; V was cut back by 5 bases and J by 6 bases. The germline gives CDR1 ENHRY, CDR2 SYGVKD. CDR3 residues: CAISNLDRGLSQPQHF. The CDR3 bases are TGTGCCATCAGTAACTTAGACAGGGGGCTAAGTCAGCCCCAGCATTTT.